The sequence of this TCR beta chain was determined in a study of OX40 agonist ivuxolimab in advanced cancers. Study-level results: By week 6 at 0.1 to 3.0 mg/kg, blood CD4+ and CD8+ T cells had expanded clonally.

On this clone: Antigen: not known.

Method: immunoSEQ multiplex PCR; TCRdb's copy keeps in-frame clones and lacks some. The sample has approximately 60,000 clones, about 80% seen once; the top ten hold around 2.1%. The CDR3 runs to 16 residues. V lost 5 bases and J lost 0, with 14 bases in between. The germline V gene has CDR1 SGHKS and CDR2 YYEKEE (reference sequence). This chain connects TRBV5-5 to TRBJ2-2; D gene unclear. This clonotype originated in an adult with an advanced solid tumor such as melanoma, head and neck, liver or kidney cancer. Sequences were derived from CD4+ or CD8+ T cells sorted from blood, sampled in a trial of the OX40 agonist ivuxolimab. CDR3: CASRRTYFPNTGELFF. The CDR3 region has the DNA TGTGCCAGCAGACGGACGTATTTTCCGAACACCGGGGAGCTGTTTTTT.